This is a list of T cell receptor beta chains from one sample in a study of T cell repertoires in cytomegalovirus infection. TCRdb passed the reads through MiXCR, listing each CDR3 protein once. The table lists just over 300,000 distinct CDR3 sequences, 15% to 20% of them singletons. The sample consisted of PBMCs. These receptors were obtained from a human donor in good health (CMV status not recorded). Some clones in this sample may be carry-over from other donors' samples. Each CDR3 is given with its conserved first and last residue. Fields, in order: CDR3 DNA, CDR3 protein, clone size, D gene, CDR3 length, V gene, J gene. The D gene is left open where the match is weak. Clone size is given for some rows only: seen once, a few or many times, or a class if the clone is expanded.

DNA: TGTGCCAGCAACAGACAGGGGGATCAGCCCCAGCATTTT; CDR3: CASNRQGDQPQHF; size: few; D: TRBD1; length: 13; V: TRBV6-1; J: TRBJ1-5
DNA: TGCAGTGCACACGGGGGGACGAACACCGGGGAGCTGTTTTTT; CDR3: CSAHGGTNTGELFF; size: NA; D: TRBD2; length: 14; V: TRBV20-1; J: TRBJ2-2
DNA: TGTGCCAGCAGCCTCCCGGGACTAGCGGGACTTGAACAGTACTTC; CDR3: CASSLPGLAGLEQYF; size: many; D: TRBD2; length: 15; V: TRBV7-9; J: TRBJ2-7
DNA: TGCGCCAGCAGCCCAACTAACACGGGCGGGGAGCTGTTTTTT; CDR3: CASSPTNTGGELFF; size: few; D: NA; length: 14; V: TRBV4-3; J: TRBJ2-2
DNA: TGTGCCAGCAGCTTAGGGGCTGCTACTGAAGCTTTCTTT; CDR3: CASSLGAATEAFF; size: many; D: NA; length: 13; V: TRBV7-2; J: TRBJ1-1
DNA: TGCAGTGCTAGAGGTTCCAGCGGGGGAGTGGATACGCAGTATTTT; CDR3: CSARGSSGGVDTQYF; size: few; D: TRBD2; length: 15; V: TRBV20-1; J: TRBJ2-3
DNA: TGTGCCATCAGTGAGTCTGGGAGTGAGACCCAGTACTTC; CDR3: CAISESGSETQYF; size: many; D: NA; length: 13; V: TRBV10-3; J: TRBJ2-5
DNA: TGTGCCAGCAGCATAATCGGGGGCCCATCAGATATATCAGAGACCCAGTACTTC; CDR3: CASSIIGGPSDISETQYF; size: NA; D: NA; length: 18; V: TRBV7-2; J: TRBJ2-5
DNA: TGTGCCAGCAGCCGGGGACAGGGGAATGGCTACACCTTC; CDR3: CASSRGQGNGYTF; size: NA; D: TRBD1; length: 13; V: TRBV7-3; J: TRBJ1-2
DNA: TGTGCCAGCAGCTTAGCCATTGGAGCTAATTCACCCCTCCACTTT; CDR3: CASSLAIGANSPLHF; size: many; D: NA; length: 15; V: TRBV11-1; J: TRBJ1-6
DNA: TGTGCCAGCAGTGATCGGGTGGAGACCCAGTACTTC; CDR3: CASSDRVETQYF; size: many; D: NA; length: 12; V: TRBV6-1; J: TRBJ2-5
DNA: TGTGCCAGCAGCCGGACAGGGGGAAACACCATATATTTT; CDR3: CASSRTGGNTIYF; size: NA; D: TRBD1; length: 13; V: TRBV7-9; J: TRBJ1-3
DNA: TGCAGTGCTCCGACTAGCGCCAATTCCTACAATGAGCAGTTCTTC; CDR3: CSAPTSANSYNEQFF; size: few; D: TRBD2; length: 15; V: TRBV20-1; J: TRBJ2-1
DNA: TGTGCCAGCAGCCCATTCGGTCAGCCCCAGCATTTT; CDR3: CASSPFGQPQHF; size: many; D: NA; length: 12; V: TRBV7-2; J: TRBJ1-5
DNA: TGTGCCAGCAGTTTGACGAGGAGCACTGAAGCTTTCTTT; CDR3: CASSLTRSTEAFF; size: many; D: NA; length: 13; V: TRBV12-3/TRBV12-4; J: TRBJ1-1
DNA: TGTGCCATCAGTGCTATTTGGGGGGACACAGATACGCAGTATTTT; CDR3: CAISAIWGDTDTQYF; size: NA; D: NA; length: 15; V: TRBV10-3; J: TRBJ2-3
DNA: TGTGCCAGCAGGAGCAGAGGGGGCCCAATAGTCTATGGCTACACCTTC; CDR3: CASRSRGGPIVYGYTF; size: NA; D: TRBD1; length: 16; V: TRBV6-5; J: TRBJ1-2
DNA: TGTGCCAGCAGTTACGGGCAGAACAATCAGTCCCAGCATTTT; CDR3: CASSYGQNNQSQHF; size: NA; D: NA; length: 14; V: TRBV2; J: TRBJ1-5
DNA: TGTGCCAGCAGCTGGAGTGGGGAGAATTGGCACGAGCAGTACTTC; CDR3: CASSWSGENWHEQYF; size: NA; D: NA; length: 15; V: TRBV5-6; J: TRBJ2-7
DNA: TGTGCCAGCAGCGGACAGGTTAATAATTCACCCCTCCACTTT; CDR3: CASSGQVNNSPLHF; size: many; D: TRBD1; length: 14; V: TRBV7-2; J: TRBJ1-6
DNA: TGTGCCAGCAGCACGCCTTATAGCAATCAGCCCCAGCATTTT; CDR3: CASSTPYSNQPQHF; size: once; D: NA; length: 14; V: TRBV7-9; J: TRBJ1-5
DNA: TGTGCCAGCTCCCCCCGCCAAAGCACAGATACGCAGTATTTT; CDR3: CASSPRQSTDTQYF; size: few; D: NA; length: 14; V: TRBV7-8; J: TRBJ2-3
DNA: TGCAGTGCTAGAGCCGAACCCCCTAGGACAGGGACTAGCACAGATACGCAGTATTTT; CDR3: CSARAEPPRTGTSTDTQYF; size: NA; D: TRBD1; length: 19; V: TRBV20-1; J: TRBJ2-3
DNA: TGTGCCAGCAGCCCACCTGGACTGTTGAACACCGGGGAGCTGTTTTTT; CDR3: CASSPPGLLNTGELFF; size: few; D: NA; length: 16; V: TRBV11-2; J: TRBJ2-2
DNA: TGTGCCAGCAGCTTACCCAGCGGGGGGGCAAATAATGAGCAGTTCTTC; CDR3: CASSLPSGGANNEQFF; size: many; D: TRBD2; length: 16; V: TRBV7-8; J: TRBJ2-1
DNA: TGTGCCAGCAGCCCATATTTATCGGGGGACAGATATTTT; CDR3: CASSPYLSGDRYF; size: many; D: TRBD1; length: 13; V: TRBV12-3/TRBV12-4; J: TRBJ1-3
DNA: TGTGCCAGCAGATCCGGGACCTCGTCCCGGGCGAAGTACTTC; CDR3: CASRSGTSSRAKYF; size: many; D: NA; length: 14; V: TRBV28; J: TRBJ2-5
DNA: TGTGCCAGCAGTATTCAGCCCCTGGATACGCAGTATTTT; CDR3: CASSIQPLDTQYF; size: many; D: NA; length: 13; V: TRBV27; J: TRBJ2-3
DNA: TGTGCCAGCACCCTTCTAGAACTAGCGGGGGGCCCCGAGCAGTACTTC; CDR3: CASTLLELAGGPEQYF; size: NA; D: TRBD2; length: 16; V: TRBV6-6; J: TRBJ2-7
DNA: TGCGCCAGCAGCCTTGGGACTAGCGGGGGGGAGGGAGAGACCCAGTACTTC; CDR3: CASSLGTSGGEGETQYF; size: few; D: TRBD2; length: 17; V: TRBV4-1; J: TRBJ2-5
DNA: TGTGCCAGCAGCTTCCCTGGGAATCAGCCCCAGCATTTT; CDR3: CASSFPGNQPQHF; size: many; D: NA; length: 13; V: TRBV7-2; J: TRBJ1-5
DNA: TGTGCCAGCAGTGCAGTAATATTGGGGGAAGCTTTCTTT; CDR3: CASSAVILGEAFF; size: NA; D: NA; length: 13; V: TRBV2; J: TRBJ1-1
DNA: TGTGCCAGCAGGAACCAAGGGTGGCCTAATGAAAAACTGTTTTTT; CDR3: CASRNQGWPNEKLFF; size: many; D: NA; length: 15; V: TRBV6-5; J: TRBJ1-4
DNA: TGCGCCAGCAGCCATACTGCGGCGAATACTGAAGCTTTCTTT; CDR3: CASSHTAANTEAFF; size: many; D: NA; length: 14; V: TRBV4-1; J: TRBJ1-1
DNA: TGTGCCAGCAGCTCTACGTCCGGGGTGAATGAAAAACTGTTTTTT; CDR3: CASSSTSGVNEKLFF; size: NA; D: NA; length: 15; V: TRBV7-2; J: TRBJ1-4
DNA: TGTGCCAGCACCCAGGAGGGTACAATGAACACTGAAGCTTTCTTT; CDR3: CASTQEGTMNTEAFF; size: many; D: NA; length: 15; V: TRBV28; J: TRBJ1-1
DNA: TGTGCCAGCACCACTGGTTCCACTGAAGCTTTCTTT; CDR3: CASTTGSTEAFF; size: few; D: NA; length: 12; V: TRBV11-1; J: TRBJ1-1
DNA: TGTGCCAGCAGTTACGAAAGAGCGAACACTGAAGCTTTCTTT; CDR3: CASSYERANTEAFF; size: NA; D: NA; length: 14; V: TRBV6-6; J: TRBJ1-1
DNA: TGTGCCAGCAGTCCCGGGCCAATCGGGGGCGTCTACGAGCAGTACTTC; CDR3: CASSPGPIGGVYEQYF; size: few; D: NA; length: 16; V: TRBV7-9; J: TRBJ2-7
DNA: TGTGCCAGCAGCGGGGGGACCGTGAACACTGAAGCTTTCTTT; CDR3: CASSGGTVNTEAFF; size: few; D: NA; length: 14; V: TRBV3-1; J: TRBJ1-1